This TCR beta chain came from a study of lymphopenia after photon versus proton radiotherapy. V lost 3 bases and J lost 3, with 4 bases in between. Germline values: CDR1 DFQATT, CDR2 SNEGSKA (reference sequence). The CDR3 covers 11 residues. Some clones are missing from TCRdb's copy, which holds only in-frame ones; the method was immunoSEQ multiplex PCR. Of roughly 150,000 clones in the sample, roughly nine tenths were seen once. This clonotype was obtained from a man between 45 and 60 years old with gastric cancer. Source: peripheral blood, taken from a patient treated with photon-based radiotherapy. The chain joins TRBV20-1 to TRBJ2-3; no clear D. CDR3 protein: CSASSTDTQYF. For the CDR3, the DNA is TGCAGTGCTAGTAGTACAGATACGCAGTATTTT.